One sample yielded the 27 T cell receptor beta chains listed below, sequenced in a study of cytomegalovirus exposure and HLA in healthy donors. The PCR was carried out with 60 Vbeta primers and 13 Jbeta primers. Here immunoSEQ multiplex PCR was the method, and the copy in TCRdb shows in-frame clones only, minus some. Of 160,000 or so clones in the sample, 60% to 80% are singletons; the top ten hold approximately 1.5%. The sample taken for sequencing was PBMCs. These receptors were collected from a male donor in good health and CMV-seronegative.

V gene TRBV6-1 combines with J gene TRBJ1-2, with no clear D. The V and J ends lost 7 bases and 0 bases respectively, with 6 bases between them. The CDR3 runs to 12 residues. Germline assignment: CDR1 MNHNS and CDR2 SASEGT. CDR3 residues: CASMAPNYGYTF. As DNA, the CDR3 is TGTGCCAGCATGGCACCTAACTATGGCTACACCTTC.

This rearrangement joins TRBV28 to TRBJ1-1; 7 nucleotides agree with TRBD1. Germline V CDR1 and CDR2: MDHEN, SYDVKM. With 3 bases clipped from V and 6 bases from J, the junction kept 4 bases outside the gene matches. The CDR3 totals 13 residues. CDR3 coding DNA: TGTGCCAGCAGTTTGGAGGGGGCGTCTGAAGCTTTCTTT. Residues: CASSLEGASEAFF.

This clone showed up just a few times. The V gene is TRBV10-1, the J gene TRBJ2-5, with 7 bases that match TRBD1. This CDR3 contains 14 residues. Germline trimming cut 6 bases from V and 1 base from J; bases unmatched to any gene: 5. The germline V gene has CDR1 WNHNN and CDR2 SYGVQD (reference sequence). The CDR3 protein is CASRTGILQETQYF. The CDR3 DNA reads as TGCGCCAGCAGGACAGGGATCCTCCAAGAGACCCAGTACTTC.

V is TRBV7-2 and J is TRBJ1-1; the D is unclear. There are 12 residues in the CDR3. Germline lookup yields CDR1 SGHTA and CDR2 FQGNSA. Trimming pared 4 bases from V and 5 bases from J, leaving 8 bases between. CDR3 residues: CASSYDTTEAFF. The CDR3, as DNA: TGTGCCAGCAGCTACGACACGACTGAAGCTTTCTTT.

The V gene is TRBV5-1, the J gene TRBJ2-1; possibly TRBD2 for D (6 bases). The CDR3 is made up of 17 amino acids. Trimming took 0 bases from V and 0 from J, leaving 13 bases between them. The V gene's germline CDR1 is SGHRS and CDR2 YFSETQ. This CDR3 reads CASSLGGLFSSYNEQFF. The CDR3 DNA is TGCGCCAGCAGCTTGGGGGGACTGTTTAGCTCCTACAATGAGCAGTTCTTC.

The chain uses TRBV5-1 and TRBJ2-3; 12 bases fit TRBD2. This CDR3 spans 16 amino acids. Germline CDR1 SGHRS, CDR2 YFSETQ. V gave up 4 bases and J gave up 2 bases; unmatched junction bases: 5. The CDR3 protein is CASSTGLAGNTDTQYF. DNA for the CDR3: TGCGCCAGCAGCACAGGACTAGCGGGAAACACAGATACGCAGTATTTT.

The V gene is TRBV27, the J gene TRBJ2-7; 7 bases align to TRBD2. The CDR3 length is 15 residues. After removal of 1 base from V and 6 bases from J, the junction contained 9 bases not matched to a gene. Germline V gene sequence: CDR1 MNHEY, CDR2 SMNVEV (reference sequence). The CDR3 protein is CASSLWGTNHLEQYF. In nucleotides, the CDR3 is TGTGCCAGCAGTTTATGGGGGACTAATCATCTCGAGCAGTACTTC.

The chain has TRBV4-1 and TRBJ2-7; the D is unclear. V lost 0 bases, J lost 0 bases, and 9 bases lay in between. This CDR3 is 15 amino acids long. The germline CDR1 and CDR2 sequences are MGHRA and YSYEKL. CDR3 protein: CASSQEARSSYEQYF. The CDR3 nucleotides are TGCGCCAGCAGCCAAGAAGCTCGAAGCTCCTACGAGCAGTACTTC.

V and J are TRBV7-3 and TRBJ2-2; TRBD2 matches 12 bases. Trimming took 2 bases from V and 7 from J; bases not matched to a gene: 8. CDR3 length: 17 amino acids. CDR1 is SGHTA, CDR2 FQGTGA, per germline. The CDR3 loop reads CASSLLAGGPIGGELFF. The CDR3 DNA is TGTGCCAGCAGCTTACTAGCGGGAGGGCCCATTGGCGGGGAGCTGTTTTTT.

A remark on this clone: One junction end does not reproduce the germline sequence, and a read error may be involved. The J gene is TRBJ2-1, the V gene TRBV15; TRBD2 agrees at 8 bases. The CDR3 runs 15 residues. Germline lookup yields CDR1 LNHNV and CDR2 YYDKDF (reference sequence). CDR3 bases: TGTGCCGCCAGCAGAGTACTAGCGGAGACCAATGAGCAGTTCTTC. It translates to CAASRVLAETNEQFF.

CDR3 nucleotide sequence: TGTGCCACCAGCAGAGGGACTACTGAGCAGTTCTTC. Protein sequence: CATSRGTTEQFF. V and J are TRBV15 and TRBJ2-1, with D possibly being TRBD2 (6 bases). This CDR3 region has 12 residues. The germline V and J ends were trimmed by 1 base and 9 bases, with 7 bases remaining between them. Germline lookup yields CDR1 LNHNV and CDR2 YYDKDF (reference sequence).

The chain combines TRBV5-1 with TRBJ2-3; 9 positions match TRBD2. The CDR3 totals 22 residues. Germline CDR1 reads SGHRS; CDR2 reads YFSETQ. The ends lost 0 bases at V and 4 bases at J; junction bases unmatched: 24. The CDR3 spells CASSLEVFSGGLIGISPDTQYF. CDR3 nucleotides: TGCGCCAGCAGCTTGGAAGTATTTAGCGGGGGCCTCATCGGGATCTCCCCAGATACGCAGTATTTT.

The rearrangement uses TRBV7-2 and TRBJ1-3; TRBD1 matches 8 bases. Germline V gene sequence: CDR1 SGHTA, CDR2 FQGNSA. V shed 2 bases and J 1 base; nucleotides not matched to a gene: 4. The CDR3 is 16 amino acids. The CDR3, as DNA: TGTGCCAGCAGCTTAAACAGGGGGGGATCTGGAAACACCATATATTTT. Protein sequence: CASSLNRGGSGNTIYF.

This sequence joins TRBV4-1 and TRBJ2-7, with D perhaps TRBD2 (6 bases). Germline CDR1 and CDR2: MGHRA and YSYEKL. This CDR3 is 17 amino acids long. With 1 base removed from V and 1 base from J, the gap between germline ends came to 17 bases. The CDR3 nucleotides read TGCGCCAGCAGCCAAGGGGGACTTACTCGTTTTTCCTACGAGCAGTACTTC. It translates to CASSQGGLTRFSYEQYF.

This chain joins TRBV18 and TRBJ2-7; perhaps TRBD1 as D (5 bases). CDR3 size: 13 residues. Germline assignment: CDR1 KGHSH and CDR2 LQKENI. V lost 0 bases, J lost 7 bases, and 10 bases lay in between. The CDR3 is CASSPPMGREQYF. CDR3 DNA: TGTGCCAGCTCACCACCGATGGGGCGGGAGCAGTACTTC. The entire variable domain, with the rest obtained from reference TRBV18 and TRBJ2-7, is as follows: NAGVMQNPRHLVRRRGQEARLRCSPMKGHSHVYWYRQLPEEGLKFMVYLQKENIIDESGMPKERFSAEFPKEGPSILRIQQVVRGDSAAYFCASSPPMGREQYFGPGTRLTVT.

The chain carries TRBV6-1 and TRBJ2-1, with D maybe TRBD1 (6 bases). CDR3 length equals 13 residues. Trimming removed 10 bases at V and 3 bases at J, with 13 bases between. CDR1 and CDR2 from the germline V gene are MNHNS and SASEGT. As DNA, the CDR3 is TGTGCCACCAGGCGCAGGGGCTACAATGAGCAGTTCTTC. It codes for CATRRRGYNEQFF.

This clone was counted once. Its ends do not fully match the called genes, so a read error is possible. The rearrangement uses TRBV4-2 and TRBJ2-3; 10 bases line up with TRBD2. Germline CDR1 reads LGHNA; CDR2 reads YNFKEQ. The CDR3 is 17 residues long. As DNA, the CDR3 is TGTGCCAGCAGCGAAGAAGTAGCGGGAGGCCCTACAGATACGCAGTATTTT. It yields the protein CASSEEVAGGPTDTQYF.

The genes are TRBV29-1 and TRBJ1-2; TRBD1 matches 12 bases. This CDR3 spans 14 amino acids. The trim removed 7 bases at V and 5 bases at J, leaving 8 bases unmatched. From germline, CDR1 is SQVTM and CDR2 ANQGSEA. The CDR3 is CSDNRDRGLYGYTF. The CDR3 DNA is TGCAGCGACAACCGGGACAGGGGGCTTTATGGCTACACCTTC.

This clone was recorded once. The chain uses TRBV11-2 and TRBJ2-7; possibly TRBD2 for D (7 bases). From germline, CDR1 is SGHAT and CDR2 FQNNGV. CDR3 size: 16 residues. The ends were cut back, 5 bases at V and 1 base at J, with 18 bases in the middle. CDR3 sequence: CASSPLEGGGSYEQYF. The CDR3 coding sequence is TGTGCCAGCAGCCCATTAGAAGGGGGGGGGTCCTACGAGCAGTACTTC. The full variable domain, completed using reference TRBV11-2 and TRBJ2-7, is EAGVAQSPRYKIIEKRQSVAFWCNPISGHATLYWYQQILGQGPKLLIQFQNNGVVDDSQLPKDRFSAERLKGVDSTLKIQPAKLEDSAVYLCASSPLEGGGSYEQYFGPGTRLTVT.

This sequence joins TRBV6-1 and TRBJ2-3; TRBD1 might be the D (5 bases). The V end was cut by 2 bases, the J end by 2 bases, with 8 bases between. Germline lookup yields CDR1 MNHNS and CDR2 SASEGT. This CDR3 region has 14 residues. The CDR3 DNA reads as TGTGCCAGCAGTGAACGCGGACACACAGATACGCAGTATTTT. This gives the protein CASSERGHTDTQYF.

Only a few counts were recorded for this clone. The chain couples TRBV29-1 to TRBJ1-2; D is uncertain. The CDR3 contains 11 residues. Trimming stripped 4 bases from V and 1 base from J, with 4 bases between. Germline values: CDR1 SQVTM, CDR2 ANQGSEA. As DNA, the CDR3 is TGCAGCGTTGTACTTAACTATGGCTACACCTTC. Protein: CSVVLNYGYTF. Looking up the rest from reference TRBV29-1 and TRBJ1-2 gives the full variable domain: SAVISQKPSRDICQRGTSLTIQCQVDSQVTMMFWYRQQPGQSLTLIATANQGSEATYESGFVIDKFPISRPNLTFSTLTVSNMSPEDSSIYLCSVVLNYGYTFGSGTRLTVV.

The rearrangement uses TRBV11-2 and TRBJ2-7; D is perhaps TRBD1 (6 bases). The CDR3 is 14 amino acids. V was shortened by 1 base and J by 6 bases, with 13 bases between the two germline ends. The germline gives CDR1 SGHAT, CDR2 FQNNGV. CDR3: CASSLVPGVVEQYF. In nucleotides, the CDR3 is TGTGCCAGCAGCTTAGTTCCAGGGGTGGTCGAGCAGTACTTC.

This chain uses TRBV6-1 with TRBJ1-6; D is possibly TRBD1 (5 bases). Looked up from germline, CDR1 is MNHNS and CDR2 is SASEGT. This CDR3 comprises 13 residues. V was pared by 6 bases and J by 10 bases, with 13 bases between. CDR3 nucleotide sequence: TGTGCCAGCAGGCGCCCACAGGACTCACCCCTCCACTTT. Translated, it gives CASRRPQDSPLHF.

This sequence joins TRBV28 and TRBJ1-2; 8 positions agree with TRBD1. The CDR3 covers 12 residues. The V segment lost 8 bases and the J segment 8 bases; nucleotides outside the gene matches: 7. The germline CDR1 and CDR2 sequences are MDHEN and SYDVKM. The CDR3 DNA reads TGTGCCAGCGGGACAGGACCCCGAGGCTACACCTTC. It codes for CASGTGPRGYTF.

The chain carries TRBV15 and TRBJ2-7; TRBD2 matches 11 bases. Germline V gene sequence: CDR1 LNHNV, CDR2 YYDKDF (reference sequence). The CDR3 is 16 residues long. V trimming: 0 bases; J trimming: 0 bases; junction bases outside the gene matches: 1. The CDR3 DNA reads as TGTGCCACCAGCAGAGAGGGACTAGCGGACTCCTACGAGCAGTACTTC. It encodes CATSREGLADSYEQYF.

The chain links TRBV7-2 to TRBJ1-2; tentative D call: TRBD1 (5 bases). The germline CDR1 and CDR2 sequences are SGHTA and FQGNSA. The V and J ends lost 1 base and 5 bases respectively, with 14 bases between them. The CDR3 totals 15 residues. CDR3 sequence: CASSLGTPGGYGYTF. The CDR3 DNA reads as TGTGCCAGCAGCTTAGGGACTCCGGGGGGGTATGGCTACACCTTC.

The chain recombines TRBV28 with TRBJ1-5; 7 nucleotides align to TRBD1. There are 15 residues in the CDR3. Unmatched junction bases numbered 10, after V lost 6 bases and J lost 5 bases. CDR1 and CDR2 from the germline V gene are MDHEN and SYDVKM. The CDR3 DNA follows: TGTGCCAGCAGCCTGTCGAGGGGGCTGCATCAGCCCCAGCATTTT. This gives the protein CASSLSRGLHQPQHF.